The rows below give T cell receptor beta chains drawn from one sample of a study of OX40 agonist ivuxolimab in advanced cancers. Sequenced by immunoSEQ multiplex PCR; TCRdb stores in-frame clones only, minus some. The sample contains 83,000 or so clones, 90% of which appear only once. The material sequenced was CD4+ or CD8+ T cells sorted from blood, taken in a trial of the OX40 agonist ivuxolimab. These receptors all come from an adult with an advanced solid tumor such as melanoma, head and neck, liver or kidney cancer. The CDR3 runs from the conserved cysteine through the conserved F or W. Some rows have no size entry. The others give once, few or many, or a class for an expanded clone.

>NA|TRBV30
CAWSVQGQPQHF
>few|TRBV7-2
CASSLASDYNEQFF
>NA|TRBV30
CAWSTGPPWGEQFF
>NA|TRBV18
CASSRDRVYNEQFF
>few|TRBV13
CASSPPTRTGDDEKLFF
>NA|TRBV4-2
CASSPNAVGGELFF
>NA|TRBV4-2
CASSQEGLHNEQFF
>NA|TRBV5-1
CASSLFLDTEAFF
>NA|TRBV10-3
CAISEGQFVETQYF
>NA|TRBV6-5
CASSYGPRSSYEQYF
>NA|TRBV29-1
CSVLTSGRVHEQFF
>NA|TRBV5-1
CASGQGGTDTQYF
>NA|TRBV6-5
CASSYSKLSSYNEQFF
>NA|TRBV4-3
CASSPGRPGTSGKIYEQYF
>NA|TRBV7-9
CASSFLGSGYQETQYF
>NA|TRBV6-5
CASSYAPDNPQYF
>NA|TRBV9
CASSVLAGGIYNEQFF
>few|TRBV6-6
CASSHREQPQHF
>NA|TRBV19
CATRRAGGGETQYF
>NA|TRBV19
CASSIGGTGAREAFF
>few|TRBV7-2
CASSLESGKGNEQFF
>NA|TRBV28
CASSTLAGGPYEQYF
>NA|TRBV15
CATSRDGGGTYEQYF
>NA|TRBV30
CAWSRDRTYEQYF
>NA|TRBV18
CASSPNARDLRGYTF
>NA|TRBV4-1
CASSRPGVEGRTIYF
>NA|TRBV9
CASSYLGNPDTQYF
>NA|TRBV19
CATSGSRGETQYF
>few|TRBV6-5
CASSLVLGANVLTF
>NA|TRBV28
CASTWLLNSNQPQHF
>few|TRBV5-6
CASSLGQVYGYTF
>NA|TRBV5-1
CASSLLGPQDEQFF
>few|TRBV27
CASSLRFDQPQHF
>few|TRBV6-5
CASRSLTGGVETQYF
>NA|TRBV5-1
CASSSAGASGANVLTF
>NA|TRBV25-1
CASSPHRRGRGNQPQHF
>once|TRBV6-6
CASSYLKPGAANIQYF
>NA|TRBV10-2
CASSERNTEAFF
>NA|TRBV28
CASSEMGYNTEAFF
>NA|TRBV7-2
CASSPQGSGANVLTF
>NA|TRBV29-1
CSVESPYEQYF
>NA|TRBV5-1
CASSRSTNYGYTF
>NA|TRBV9
CASSVAVASNEQFF